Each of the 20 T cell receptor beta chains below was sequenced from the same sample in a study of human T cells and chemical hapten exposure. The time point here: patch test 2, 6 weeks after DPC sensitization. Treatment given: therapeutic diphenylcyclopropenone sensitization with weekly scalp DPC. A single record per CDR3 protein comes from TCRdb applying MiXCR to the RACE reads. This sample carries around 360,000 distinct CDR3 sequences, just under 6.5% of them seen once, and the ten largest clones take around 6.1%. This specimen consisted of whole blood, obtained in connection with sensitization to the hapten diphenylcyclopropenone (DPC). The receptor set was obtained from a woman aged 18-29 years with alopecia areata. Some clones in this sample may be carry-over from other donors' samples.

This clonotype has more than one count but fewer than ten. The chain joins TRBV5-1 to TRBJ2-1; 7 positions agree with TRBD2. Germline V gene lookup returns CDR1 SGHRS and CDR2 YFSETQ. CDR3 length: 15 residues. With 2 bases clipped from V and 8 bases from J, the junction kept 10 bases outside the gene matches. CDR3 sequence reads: CASSLSGENAYEQFF. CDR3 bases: TGCGCCAGCAGCTTAAGCGGGGAGAATGCCTATGAGCAGTTCTTC. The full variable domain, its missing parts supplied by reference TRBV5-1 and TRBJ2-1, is KAGVTQTPRYLIKTRGQQVTLSCSPISGHRSVSWYQQTPGQGLQFLFEYFSETQRNKGNFPGRFSGRQFSNSRSEMNVSTLELGDSALYLCASSLSGENAYEQFFGPGTRLTVL.

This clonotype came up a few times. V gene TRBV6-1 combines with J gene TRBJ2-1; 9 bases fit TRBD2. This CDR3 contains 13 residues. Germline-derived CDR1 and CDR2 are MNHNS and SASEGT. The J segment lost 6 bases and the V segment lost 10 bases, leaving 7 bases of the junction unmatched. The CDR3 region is CANGLAQTNEQFF. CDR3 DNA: TGTGCCAACGGACTAGCGCAAACCAATGAGCAGTTCTTC.

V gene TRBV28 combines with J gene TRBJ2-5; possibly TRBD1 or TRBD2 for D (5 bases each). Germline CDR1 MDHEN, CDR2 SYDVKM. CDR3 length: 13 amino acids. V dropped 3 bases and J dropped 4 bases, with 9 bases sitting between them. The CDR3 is CASSLGVLETQYF. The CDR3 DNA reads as TGTGCCAGCAGTTTGGGGGTCCTAGAGACCCAGTACTTC.

As DNA, the CDR3 is TGCAGTGCTACAGCGGGGACTCGGCAAGAGACCCAGTACTTC. Encoded protein: CSATAGTRQETQYF. The chain uses TRBV20-1 and TRBJ2-5; 7 bases fit TRBD2. V was clipped by 4 bases and J by 2 bases; unmatched bases: 7. This CDR3 contains 14 residues. Germline V gives CDR1 DFQATT, CDR2 SNEGSKA (reference sequence).

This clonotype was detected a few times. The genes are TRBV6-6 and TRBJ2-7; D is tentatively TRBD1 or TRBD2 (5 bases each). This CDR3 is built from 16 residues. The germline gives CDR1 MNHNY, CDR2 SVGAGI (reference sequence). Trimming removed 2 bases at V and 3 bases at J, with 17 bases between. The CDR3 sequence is CASSYTTGTSFYEQYF. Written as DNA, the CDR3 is TGTGCCAGCAGTTACACAACCGGGACGTCCTTCTACGAGCAGTACTTC.

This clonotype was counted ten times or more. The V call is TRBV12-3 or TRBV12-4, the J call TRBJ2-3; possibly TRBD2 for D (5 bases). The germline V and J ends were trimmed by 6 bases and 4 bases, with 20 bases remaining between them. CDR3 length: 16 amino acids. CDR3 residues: CASSPTTNVWADTQYF. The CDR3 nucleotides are TGTGCCAGCAGCCCGACGACTAATGTTTGGGCAGATACGCAGTATTTT.

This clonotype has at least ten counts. The CDR3 bases are TGTGCCAGCTGTCCCTCCGGGACAGGGGATGAAAAACTGTTTTTT. Translating it yields CASCPSGTGDEKLFF. This chain links TRBV11-2 with TRBJ1-4; 10 bases are a match to TRBD1. This CDR3 spans 15 amino acids. CDR1 is SGHAT and CDR2 is FQNNGV in the germline V gene. Unmatched junction bases numbered 9, after V lost 8 bases and J lost 6 bases.

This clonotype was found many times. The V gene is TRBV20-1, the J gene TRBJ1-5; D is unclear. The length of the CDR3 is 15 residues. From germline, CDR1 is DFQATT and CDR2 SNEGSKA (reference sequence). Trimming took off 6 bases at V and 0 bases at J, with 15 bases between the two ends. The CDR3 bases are TGCAGTGCCCTCCCGACCGAATATAGCAATCAGCCCCAGCATTTT. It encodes CSALPTEYSNQPQHF.

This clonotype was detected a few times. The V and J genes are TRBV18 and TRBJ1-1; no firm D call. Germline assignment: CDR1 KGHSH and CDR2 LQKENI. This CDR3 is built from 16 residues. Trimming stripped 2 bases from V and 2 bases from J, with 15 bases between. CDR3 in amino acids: CASSPTAGSANTEAFF. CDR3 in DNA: TGTGCCAGCTCACCAACGGCCGGGAGCGCAAACACTGAAGCTTTCTTT. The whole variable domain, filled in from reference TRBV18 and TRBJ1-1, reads NAGVMQNPRHLVRRRGQEARLRCSPMKGHSHVYWYRQLPEEGLKFMVYLQKENIIDESGMPKERFSAEFPKEGPSILRIQQVVRGDSAAYFCASSPTAGSANTEAFFGQGTRLTVV.

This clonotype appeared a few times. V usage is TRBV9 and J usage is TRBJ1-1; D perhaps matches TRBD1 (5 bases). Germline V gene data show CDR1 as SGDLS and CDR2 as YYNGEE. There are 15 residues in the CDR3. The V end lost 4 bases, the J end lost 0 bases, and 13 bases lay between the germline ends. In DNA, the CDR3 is TGTGCCAGCAGCTACTTTGACAGCGTGAACACTGAAGCTTTCTTT. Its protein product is CASSYFDSVNTEAFF.

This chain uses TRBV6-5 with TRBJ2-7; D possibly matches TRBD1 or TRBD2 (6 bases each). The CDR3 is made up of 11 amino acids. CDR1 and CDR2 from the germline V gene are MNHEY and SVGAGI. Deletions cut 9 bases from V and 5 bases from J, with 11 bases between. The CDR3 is CARGGGDEQYF. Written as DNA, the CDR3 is TGTGCCAGGGGGGGCGGCGACGAGCAGTACTTC.

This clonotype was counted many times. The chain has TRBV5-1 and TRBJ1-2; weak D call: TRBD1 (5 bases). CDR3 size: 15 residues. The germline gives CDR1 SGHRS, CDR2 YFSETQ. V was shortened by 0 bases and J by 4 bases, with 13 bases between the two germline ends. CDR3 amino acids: CASSLAQGPGYGYTF. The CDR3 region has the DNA TGCGCCAGCAGCTTGGCCCAGGGACCAGGCTATGGCTACACCTTC.

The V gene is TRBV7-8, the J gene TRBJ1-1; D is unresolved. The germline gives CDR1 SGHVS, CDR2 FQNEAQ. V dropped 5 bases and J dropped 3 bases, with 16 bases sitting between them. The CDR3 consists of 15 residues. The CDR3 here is CASSLAHSADTEAFF. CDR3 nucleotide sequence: TGTGCCAGCAGCCTGGCCCACAGTGCGGACACTGAAGCTTTCTTT. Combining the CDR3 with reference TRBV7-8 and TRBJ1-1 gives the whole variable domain GAGVSQSPRYKVAKRGQDVALRCDPISGHVSLFWYQQALGQGPEFLTYFQNEAQLDKSGLPSDRFFAERPEGSVSTLKIQRTQQEDSAVYLCASSLAHSADTEAFFGQGTRLTVV.

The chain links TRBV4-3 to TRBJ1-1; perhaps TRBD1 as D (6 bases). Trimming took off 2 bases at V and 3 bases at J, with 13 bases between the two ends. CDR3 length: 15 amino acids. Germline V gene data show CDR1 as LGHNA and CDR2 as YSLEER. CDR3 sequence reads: CASSQSGDPDTEAFF. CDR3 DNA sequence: TGCGCCAGCAGCCAATCAGGGGACCCCGACACTGAAGCTTTCTTT.

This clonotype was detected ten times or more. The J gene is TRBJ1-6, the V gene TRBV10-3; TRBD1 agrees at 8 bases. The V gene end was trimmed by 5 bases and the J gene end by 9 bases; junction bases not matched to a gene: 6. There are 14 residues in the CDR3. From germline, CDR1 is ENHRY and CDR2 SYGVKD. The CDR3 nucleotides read TGTGCCATCAGTTTCCAGGGGGCCCCTTCACCCCTCCACTTT. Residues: CAISFQGAPSPLHF.

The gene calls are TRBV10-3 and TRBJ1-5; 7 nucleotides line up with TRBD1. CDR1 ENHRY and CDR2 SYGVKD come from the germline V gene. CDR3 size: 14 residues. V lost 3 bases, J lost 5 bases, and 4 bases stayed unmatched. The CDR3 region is CAISEDREYQPQHF. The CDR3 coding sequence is TGTGCCATCAGTGAAGACAGGGAGTATCAGCCCCAGCATTTT.

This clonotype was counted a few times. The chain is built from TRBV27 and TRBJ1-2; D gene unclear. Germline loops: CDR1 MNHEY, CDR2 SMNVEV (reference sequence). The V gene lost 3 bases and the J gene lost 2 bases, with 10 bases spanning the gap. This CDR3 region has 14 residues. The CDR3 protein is CASSLNKENYGYTF. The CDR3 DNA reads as TGTGCCAGCAGTTTGAATAAGGAGAACTATGGCTACACCTTC.

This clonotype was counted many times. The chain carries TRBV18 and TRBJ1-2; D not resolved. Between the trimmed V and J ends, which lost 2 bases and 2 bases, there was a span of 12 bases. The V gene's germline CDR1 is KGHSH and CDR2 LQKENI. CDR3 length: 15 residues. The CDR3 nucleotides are TGTGCCAGCTCACCAGGCAGGTCTGAGAACTATGGCTACACCTTC. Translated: CASSPGRSENYGYTF.

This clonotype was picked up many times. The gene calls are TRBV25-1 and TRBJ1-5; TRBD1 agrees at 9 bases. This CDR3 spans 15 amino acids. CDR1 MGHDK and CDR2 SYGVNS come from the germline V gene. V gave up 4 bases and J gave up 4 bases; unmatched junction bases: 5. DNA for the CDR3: TGTGCCAGCAGTGGGGGGACAGGGAATAATCAGCCCCAGCATTTT. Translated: CASSGGTGNNQPQHF.

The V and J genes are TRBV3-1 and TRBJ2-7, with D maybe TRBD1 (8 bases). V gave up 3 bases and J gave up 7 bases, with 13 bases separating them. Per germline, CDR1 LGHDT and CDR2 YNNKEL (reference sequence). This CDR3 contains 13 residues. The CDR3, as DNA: TGTGCCAGCAGCCACGGACAGGGAGGGGAGCAGTACTTC. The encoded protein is CASSHGQGGEQYF.